These 30 T cell receptor beta chains were all obtained from the same sample, sequenced in a study of blood T cell repertoires in COVID-19. Repertoires were generated with immunoSEQ multiplex PCR, while TCRdb's copy carries only in-frame clones and drops some. The sample carries around 170,000 clones, roughly 85% recorded once. Sequencing input: PBMCs or T cells enriched from blood (not recorded which). The source is a woman under 30 who had recovered from COVID-19.

The chain has TRBV7-9 and TRBJ1-3, with 7 bases that match TRBD1. The CDR3 has 14 amino acids. Unmatched junction bases numbered 2, after V lost 6 bases and J lost 0 bases. CDR1 and CDR2 from the germline V gene are SEHNR and FQNEAQ (reference sequence). CDR3 protein: CASSGTDSGNTIYF. DNA for the CDR3: TGTGCCAGCAGTGGGACAGACTCTGGAAACACCATATATTTT.

J is TRBJ2-1 and V is TRBV7-2, with TRBD2 identical over 7 bases. This CDR3 region has 14 residues. CDR1 and CDR2 (germline): SGHTA, FQGNSA. Trimming at V came to 5 bases and at J to 5 bases, leaving 6 bases not matched to a gene. CDR3 in amino acids: CASSISGADNEQFF. DNA of the CDR3: TGTGCCAGCAGCATAAGCGGGGCTGACAATGAGCAGTTCTTC.

The V and J genes are TRBV27 and TRBJ1-5; TRBD1 might be the D (6 bases). Trimming cost V 3 bases and J 7 bases, with 7 bases left between them. From germline, CDR1 is MNHEY and CDR2 SMNVEV (reference sequence). This CDR3 region has 12 residues. The DNA of the CDR3 is TGTGCCAGCAGTTTCCAGGGGCAGCCCCAGCATTTT. Protein: CASSFQGQPQHF.

This chain links TRBV5-1 with TRBJ2-3, with TRBD2 identical over 12 bases. The germline V gene encodes CDR1 SGHRS and CDR2 YFSETQ. The CDR3 runs to 15 residues. V dropped 1 base and J dropped 3; count of bases not matched to a gene: 0. The chain's CDR3 is CASSLTSGRTDTQYF. Written as DNA, the CDR3 is TGCGCCAGCAGCTTGACTAGCGGGAGGACAGATACGCAGTATTTT.

This clone was counted between two and nine times. The chain has TRBV3-1 (or the pseudogene TRBV3-2) and TRBJ1-1; D ambiguous. The CDR3 has 11 residues. V lost 5 bases, J lost 6 bases, and 7 bases lay in between. Germline V lookup: CDR1 LGHDT, CDR2 YNNKEL (reference sequence). The CDR3: CASSWGAEAFF. The DNA of the CDR3 is TGTGCCAGCAGCTGGGGAGCTGAAGCTTTCTTT.

The chain employs TRBV5-1 and TRBJ2-1; 14 bases are shared with TRBD2. This CDR3 has 16 residues. Trimming cost V 4 bases and J 9 bases; bases outside gene matches: 9. CDR1 is SGHRS, CDR2 YFSETQ, per germline. For the CDR3, the DNA is TGCGCCAGCAGCCAGACTAGCGGGGGGGCTCGTAGTGAGCAGTTCTTC. Its translation is CASSQTSGGARSEQFF. Together with reference TRBV5-1 and TRBJ2-1, the CDR3 gives the full variable domain: KAGVTQTPRYLIKTRGQQVTLSCSPISGHRSVSWYQQTPGQGLQFLFEYFSETQRNKGNFPGRFSGRQFSNSRSEMNVSTLELGDSALYLCASSQTSGGARSEQFFGPGTRLTVL.

This chain joins TRBV7-2 and TRBJ1-2; the match to TRBD1 covers 7 bases. Germline CDR1 SGHTA, CDR2 FQGNSA. The V gene end was trimmed by 4 bases and the J gene end by 7 bases; junction bases not matched to a gene: 15. The CDR3 is 16 residues long. CDR3 sequence (DNA): TGTGCCAGCAGCTATCAAGGGGGCCGTCCAAATTCTGGCTACACCTTC. It yields the protein CASSYQGGRPNSGYTF.

This clone was found once. This chain links TRBV6-1 with TRBJ2-2; D might be TRBD2 (7 bases). The CDR3 has 18 residues. Between the trimmed V and J ends, which lost 3 bases and 2 bases, there was a span of 19 bases. Per germline, CDR1 MNHNS and CDR2 SASEGT. The CDR3 DNA reads as TGTGCCAGCAGTGAGAACAGGGAGGGACAATTTAACACCGGGGAGCTGTTTTTT. It is translated as CASSENREGQFNTGELFF.

The J gene is TRBJ2-2, the V gene TRBV7-9; TRBD2 agrees at 10 bases. The CDR3 length is 17 residues. In germline, CDR1 is SEHNR, CDR2 FQNEAQ (reference sequence). Trimming cost V 5 bases and J 5 bases; bases outside gene matches: 11. This CDR3 reads CASSLTGLASQTGELFF. In DNA form, the CDR3 reads TGTGCCAGCAGCCTAACGGGACTAGCGAGTCAGACCGGGGAGCTGTTTTTT.

The chain carries TRBV5-8 and TRBJ2-1; 9 bases align to TRBD2. This CDR3 comprises 16 residues. Per germline, CDR1 SGHTS and CDR2 YDEGEE. V shed 0 bases and J 9 bases; nucleotides not matched to a gene: 10. CDR3 amino acids: CASSLGLAGQVFEQFF. CDR3 in DNA: TGTGCCAGCAGCTTGGGTCTAGCGGGGCAGGTATTTGAGCAGTTCTTC.

The chain uses TRBV7-2 and TRBJ2-5; D might be TRBD2 (5 bases). Between the trimmed V and J ends, which lost 2 bases and 1 base, there was a span of 14 bases. Germline V CDR1 and CDR2: SGHTA, FQGNSA. This CDR3 has 16 residues. In DNA form, the CDR3 reads TGTGCCAGCAGCTTAAATGGCGGGTACCCCCAAGAGACCCAGTACTTC. It specifies CASSLNGGYPQETQYF. The full variable domain, with the rest looked up from reference TRBV7-2 and TRBJ2-5, is GAGVSQSPSNKVTEKGKDVELRCDPISGHTALYWYRQSLGQGLEFLIYFQGNSAPDKSGLPSDRFSAERTGGSVSTLTIQRTQQEDSAVYLCASSLNGGYPQETQYFGPGTRLLVL.

The CDR3 DNA is TGTGCCAGCAGCTTAGGTTCGGGGAACACCATATATTTT. This codes for CASSLGSGNTIYF. The genes are TRBV13 and TRBJ1-3, with D uncertain. Per the germline V gene, CDR1 is PRHDT and CDR2 is FYEKMQ (reference sequence). V was trimmed by 0 bases and J by 7 bases, leaving 7 bases between them. CDR3 length: 13 residues.

This rearrangement joins TRBV4-3 to TRBJ2-3, with D maybe TRBD2 (6 bases). The CDR3 runs 15 residues. Per germline, CDR1 LGHNA and CDR2 YSLEER. V shed 1 base and J shed 3 bases, with 11 bases lying between them. The CDR3 DNA reads TGCGCCAGCAGCCAAGGGAGGGGCCCAACAGATACGCAGTATTTT. Protein: CASSQGRGPTDTQYF.

The genes are TRBV27 and TRBJ2-3; TRBD1 matches at 8 bases. V shed 6 bases, J shed 4 bases, and the junction held 3 bases outside the gene matches. CDR1 and CDR2 (germline): MNHEY, SMNVEV (reference sequence). The CDR3 consists of 13 residues. This chain's CDR3 is CASRPTGADTQYF. DNA for the CDR3: TGTGCCAGCAGACCGACAGGGGCAGATACGCAGTATTTT.

The table lists this clone with a count of one. The chain uses TRBV6-5 and TRBJ1-2, with TRBD1 as a possible D gene (5 bases). Trimming removed 8 bases at V and 8 bases at J, with 15 bases between. The CDR3 length is 12 residues. The germline CDR1 and CDR2 sequences are MNHEY and SVGAGI. The CDR3: CASQRGGRGYTF. As DNA, the CDR3 is TGTGCCAGCCAACGGGGGGGTCGGGGCTACACCTTC.

V gene TRBV4-3 combines with J gene TRBJ2-3, with D possibly TRBD1 on 5 matching bases. CDR3 size: 15 residues. V was shortened by 0 bases and J by 0 bases, with 7 bases between the two germline ends. The V gene's germline CDR1 is LGHNA and CDR2 YSLEER. The CDR3, as DNA: TGCGCCAGCAGCCAAGATTGGGGCAGCACAGATACGCAGTATTTT. It is translated as CASSQDWGSTDTQYF.

The V call is TRBV6-1, the J call TRBJ1-2; D not certain. V was cut by 3 bases and J by 8 bases, with 10 bases left in between. The germline gives CDR1 MNHNS, CDR2 SASEGT. The CDR3 runs to 12 residues. Here the CDR3 DNA reads TGTGCCAGCAGTGAGCCCACCGAGGGCTACACCTTC. Amino acids: CASSEPTEGYTF.

The chain recombines TRBV5-1 with TRBJ1-5; maybe TRBD1 (5 bases). The V end lost 3 bases, the J end lost 7 bases, and 23 bases lay between the germline ends. Germline V gene sequence: CDR1 SGHRS, CDR2 YFSETQ. The CDR3 loop spans 17 amino acids. The CDR3 spells CASSSGTTGGLGQPQHF. In DNA form, the CDR3 reads TGCGCCAGCAGCTCTGGTACCACCGGGGGATTAGGGCAGCCCCAGCATTTT.

The chain employs TRBV3-1 (or the pseudogene TRBV3-2) and TRBJ2-1, with no clear D. Germline V lookup: CDR1 LGHDT, CDR2 YNNKEL (reference sequence). The V and J ends lost 1 base and 6 bases respectively, with 4 bases between them. The CDR3 loop spans 12 amino acids. In DNA form, the CDR3 reads TGTGCCAGCAGCCAAGTAATCAATGAGCAGTTCTTC. It specifies CASSQVINEQFF.

The V and J genes are TRBV28 and TRBJ2-7; tentative D call: TRBD1 (6 bases). The CDR3 runs 15 residues. Germline V lookup: CDR1 MDHEN, CDR2 SYDVKM. With 2 bases removed from V and 6 bases from J, the gap between germline ends came to 17 bases. CDR3 sequence: CASSLGTGLVREQYF. The CDR3 DNA reads as TGTGCCAGCAGTTTAGGAACAGGGTTAGTCCGCGAGCAGTACTTC.

This rearrangement joins TRBV7-9 to TRBJ1-6; the match to TRBD1 covers 7 bases. The germline gives CDR1 SEHNR, CDR2 FQNEAQ (reference sequence). Trimming took 5 bases from V and 8 from J; bases not matched to a gene: 6. The CDR3 runs to 14 residues. The DNA of the CDR3 is TGTGCCAGCAGCCAGGGGGGAATTGATTCACCCCTCCACTTT. Translation gives CASSQGGIDSPLHF.

This sequence joins TRBV29-1 and TRBJ1-1, with unresolved D. V lost 4 bases and J lost 1, with 7 bases in between. Germline loops: CDR1 SQVTM, CDR2 ANQGSEA. The CDR3 totals 12 residues. The CDR3 nucleotides are TGCAGCGTTGTTAAGCCGAACACTGAAGCTTTCTTT. It specifies CSVVKPNTEAFF.

This clone was seen only once. The chain carries TRBV18 and TRBJ2-7; D perhaps matches TRBD1 (6 bases). V gave up 6 bases and J gave up 8 bases, with 20 bases separating them. The CDR3 spans 14 residues. From germline, CDR1 is KGHSH and CDR2 LQKENI. CDR3 in DNA: TGTGCCAGCTCCCCTAGGGACACCGGGGACAAGCAGTACTTC. This codes for CASSPRDTGDKQYF.

The chain combines TRBV18 with TRBJ1-4; 8 bases are shared with TRBD1. CDR3 size: 15 residues. J lost 8 bases, V lost 4 bases, and 9 bases had no gene match. From germline, CDR1 is KGHSH and CDR2 LQKENI. CDR3: CASSHDRGWEEKLFF. The DNA of the CDR3 is TGTGCCAGCTCACATGACAGGGGATGGGAAGAAAAACTGTTTTTT.

The chain has TRBV10-2 and TRBJ2-2; 12 bases are a match to TRBD2. There are 14 residues in the CDR3. After removal of 6 bases from V and 10 bases from J, the junction contained 6 bases not matched to a gene. Germline assignment: CDR1 WSHSY and CDR2 SAAADI. This CDR3 reads CASRLAGGQVELFF. CDR3 nucleotide sequence: TGCGCCAGCAGGCTAGCGGGGGGGCAAGTGGAGCTGTTTTTT.

The genes are TRBV7-9 and TRBJ1-5; TRBD1 agrees at 8 bases. The trim removed 4 bases at V and 6 bases at J, leaving 5 bases unmatched. Germline assignment: CDR1 SEHNR and CDR2 FQNEAQ (reference sequence). This CDR3 is 14 amino acids long. The CDR3 reads CASSSAGGGQPQHF. CDR3 nucleotides: TGTGCCAGCAGCTCCGCAGGGGGCGGTCAGCCCCAGCATTTT.

The chain uses TRBV3-1 (or the pseudogene TRBV3-2) and TRBJ1-2, with D tentatively TRBD1 (6 bases). The CDR3 extends over 15 amino acids. Germline loops: CDR1 LGHDT, CDR2 YNNKEL (reference sequence). V was trimmed by 1 base and J by 4 bases, leaving 13 bases between them. The CDR3 DNA follows: TGTGCCAGCAGCCAAGCGTTCCAGGGGACCTATGGCTACACCTTC. Translation: CASSQAFQGTYGYTF.

CDR3 sequence: CASSLASGETQYF. The CDR3 DNA sequence: TGTGCCAGCAGCTTGGCTAGCGGGGAGACCCAGTACTTC. The chain couples TRBV5-4 to TRBJ2-5; 8 positions match TRBD2. Per germline, CDR1 SGHNT and CDR2 YYREEE (reference sequence). The V and J ends lost 0 bases and 5 bases, in that order; junction bases with no gene match: 0. CDR3 length equals 13 residues.

The chain links TRBV19 to TRBJ2-7, with 11 bases matching TRBD2. Germline V gene sequence: CDR1 LNHDA, CDR2 SQIVND (reference sequence). The J segment lost 5 bases and the V segment lost 3 bases, leaving 6 bases of the junction unmatched. The CDR3 runs to 15 residues. The CDR3: CASSMGLAVTNEQYF. DNA for the CDR3: TGTGCCAGTAGTATGGGACTAGCGGTAACCAACGAGCAGTACTTC.

The V gene is TRBV5-8, the J gene TRBJ1-5; 7 bases are shared with TRBD1. The trim removed 2 bases at V and 1 base at J, leaving 12 bases unmatched. The CDR3 has 18 residues. Germline V gene lookup returns CDR1 SGHTS and CDR2 YDEGEE. CDR3 residues: CASSFRQGSLLSNQPQHF. CDR3 sequence (DNA): TGTGCCAGCAGCTTCCGACAGGGTTCCCTCTTGAGCAATCAGCCCCAGCATTTT.